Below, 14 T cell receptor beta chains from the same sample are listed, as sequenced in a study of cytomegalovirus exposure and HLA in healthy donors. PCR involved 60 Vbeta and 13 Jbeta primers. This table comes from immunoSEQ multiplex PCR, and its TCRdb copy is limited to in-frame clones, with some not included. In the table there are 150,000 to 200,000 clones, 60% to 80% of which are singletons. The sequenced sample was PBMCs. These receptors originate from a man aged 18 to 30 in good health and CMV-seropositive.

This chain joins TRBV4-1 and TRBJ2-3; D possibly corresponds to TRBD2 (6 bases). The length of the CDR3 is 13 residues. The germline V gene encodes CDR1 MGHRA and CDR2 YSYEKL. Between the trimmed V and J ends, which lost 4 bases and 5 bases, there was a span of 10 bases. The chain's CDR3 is CASSLGTGDTQYF. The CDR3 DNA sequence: TGCGCCAGCAGCCTTGGGACTGGAGATACGCAGTATTTT.

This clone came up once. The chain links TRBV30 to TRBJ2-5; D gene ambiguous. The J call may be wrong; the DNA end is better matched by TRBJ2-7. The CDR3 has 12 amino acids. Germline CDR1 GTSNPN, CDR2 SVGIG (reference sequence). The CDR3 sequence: CAWSPNTYEQYF. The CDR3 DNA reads TGTGCCTGGAGTCCTAATACCTACGAGCAGTACTTC.

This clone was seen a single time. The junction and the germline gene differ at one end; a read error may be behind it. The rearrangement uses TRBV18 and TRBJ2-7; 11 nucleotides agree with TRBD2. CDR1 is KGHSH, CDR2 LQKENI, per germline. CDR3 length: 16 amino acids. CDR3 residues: CASSPLAGAGGYEQYF. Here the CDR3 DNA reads TGTGCCAGCTCCCCACTAGCGGGGGCGGGAGGTTACGAGCAGTACTTC. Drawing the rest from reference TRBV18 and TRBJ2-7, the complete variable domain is NAGVMQNPRHLVRRRGQEARLRCSPMKGHSHVYWYRQLPEEGLKFMVYLQKENIIDESGMPKERFSAEFPKEGPSILRIQQVVRGDSAAYFCASSPLAGAGGYEQYFGPGTRLTVT.

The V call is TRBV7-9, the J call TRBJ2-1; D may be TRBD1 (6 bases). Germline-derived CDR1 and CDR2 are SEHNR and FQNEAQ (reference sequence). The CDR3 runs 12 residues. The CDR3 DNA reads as TGTTCCAAACAGGGTACGGACAATGAGCAGTTCTTC. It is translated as CSKQGTDNEQFF.

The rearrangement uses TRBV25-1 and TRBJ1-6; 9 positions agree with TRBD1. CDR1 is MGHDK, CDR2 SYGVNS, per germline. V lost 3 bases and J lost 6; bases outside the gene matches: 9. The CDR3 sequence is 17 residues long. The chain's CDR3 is CASSDLRTGVSNSPLHF. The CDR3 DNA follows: TGTGCCAGCAGTGATCTCCGGACAGGGGTCTCTAATTCACCCCTCCACTTT.

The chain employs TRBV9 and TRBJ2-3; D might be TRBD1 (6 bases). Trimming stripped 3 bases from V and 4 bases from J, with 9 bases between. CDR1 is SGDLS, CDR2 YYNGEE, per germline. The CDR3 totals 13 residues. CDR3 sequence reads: CASSGGLADTQYF. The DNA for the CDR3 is TGTGCCAGCAGCGGGGGGCTCGCAGATACGCAGTATTTT. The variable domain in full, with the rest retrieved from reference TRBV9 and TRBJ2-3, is DSGVTQTPKHLITATGQRVTLRCSPRSGDLSVYWYQQSLDQGLQFLIQYYNGEERAKGNILERFSAQQFPDLHSELNLSSLELGDSALYFCASSGGLADTQYFGPGTRLTVL.

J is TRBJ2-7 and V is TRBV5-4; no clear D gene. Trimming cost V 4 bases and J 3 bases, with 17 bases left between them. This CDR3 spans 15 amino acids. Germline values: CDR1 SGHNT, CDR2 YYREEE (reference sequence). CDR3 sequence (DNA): TGTGCCAGCAGCCAAGACACCTCCTCTGTCTACGAGCAGTACTTC. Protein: CASSQDTSSVYEQYF. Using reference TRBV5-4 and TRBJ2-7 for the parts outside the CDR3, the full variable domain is ETGVTQSPTHLIKTRGQQVTLRCSSQSGHNTVSWYQQALGQGPQFIFQYYREEENGRGNFPPRFSGLQFPNYSSELNVNALELDDSALYLCASSQDTSSVYEQYFGPGTRLTVT.

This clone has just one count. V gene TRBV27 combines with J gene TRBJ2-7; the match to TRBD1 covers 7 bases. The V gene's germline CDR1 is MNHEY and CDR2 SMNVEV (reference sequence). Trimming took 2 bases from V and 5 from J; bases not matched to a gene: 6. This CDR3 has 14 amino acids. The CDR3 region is CASSLRDSSHEQYF. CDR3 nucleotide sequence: TGTGCCAGCAGTTTAAGGGACAGCTCACACGAGCAGTACTTC.

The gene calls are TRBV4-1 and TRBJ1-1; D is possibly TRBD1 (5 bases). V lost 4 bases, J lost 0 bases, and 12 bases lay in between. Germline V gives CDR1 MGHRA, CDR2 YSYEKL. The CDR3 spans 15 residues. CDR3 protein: CASSLQADMNTEAFF. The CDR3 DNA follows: TGCGCCAGCAGCCTACAGGCGGACATGAACACTGAAGCTTTCTTT.

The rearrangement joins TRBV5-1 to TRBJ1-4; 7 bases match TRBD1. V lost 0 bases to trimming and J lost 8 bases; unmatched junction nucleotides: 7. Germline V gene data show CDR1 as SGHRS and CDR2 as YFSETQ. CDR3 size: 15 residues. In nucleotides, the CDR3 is TGCGCCAGCAGCTTGGGACAGGGAAGTCGCGAAAAACTGTTTTTT. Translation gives CASSLGQGSREKLFF.

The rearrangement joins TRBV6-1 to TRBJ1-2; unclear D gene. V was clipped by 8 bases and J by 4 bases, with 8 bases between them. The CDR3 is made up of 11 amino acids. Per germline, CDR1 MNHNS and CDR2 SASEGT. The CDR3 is CASDGIYGYTF. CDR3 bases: TGTGCCAGCGACGGGATCTATGGCTACACCTTC.

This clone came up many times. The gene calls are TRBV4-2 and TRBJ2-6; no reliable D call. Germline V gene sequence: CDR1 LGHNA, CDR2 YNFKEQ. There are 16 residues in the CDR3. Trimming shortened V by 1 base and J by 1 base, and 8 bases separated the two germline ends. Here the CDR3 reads CASSQASGSGANVLTF. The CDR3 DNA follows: TGTGCCAGCAGCCAAGCTTCCGGGTCTGGGGCCAACGTCCTGACTTTC.

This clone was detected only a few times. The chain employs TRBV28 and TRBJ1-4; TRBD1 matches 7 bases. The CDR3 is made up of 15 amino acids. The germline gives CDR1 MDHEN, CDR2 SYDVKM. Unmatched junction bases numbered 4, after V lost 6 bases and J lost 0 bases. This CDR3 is CASRRGGATNEKLFF. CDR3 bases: TGTGCCAGCAGGAGAGGGGGCGCAACTAATGAAAAACTGTTTTTT. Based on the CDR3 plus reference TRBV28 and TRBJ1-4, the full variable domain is DVKVTQSSRYLVKRTGEKVFLECVQDMDHENMFWYRQDPGLGLRLIYFSYDVKMKEKGDIPEGYSVSREKKERFSLILESASTNQTSMYLCASRRGGATNEKLFFGSGTQLSVL.

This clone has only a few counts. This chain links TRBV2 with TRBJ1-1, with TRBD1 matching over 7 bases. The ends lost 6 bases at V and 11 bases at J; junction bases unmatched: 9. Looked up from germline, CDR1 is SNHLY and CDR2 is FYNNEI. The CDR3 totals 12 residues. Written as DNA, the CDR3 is TGTGCCAGCAGGTTCCACAGGGGCCAGGCTTTCTTT. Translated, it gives CASRFHRGQAFF.